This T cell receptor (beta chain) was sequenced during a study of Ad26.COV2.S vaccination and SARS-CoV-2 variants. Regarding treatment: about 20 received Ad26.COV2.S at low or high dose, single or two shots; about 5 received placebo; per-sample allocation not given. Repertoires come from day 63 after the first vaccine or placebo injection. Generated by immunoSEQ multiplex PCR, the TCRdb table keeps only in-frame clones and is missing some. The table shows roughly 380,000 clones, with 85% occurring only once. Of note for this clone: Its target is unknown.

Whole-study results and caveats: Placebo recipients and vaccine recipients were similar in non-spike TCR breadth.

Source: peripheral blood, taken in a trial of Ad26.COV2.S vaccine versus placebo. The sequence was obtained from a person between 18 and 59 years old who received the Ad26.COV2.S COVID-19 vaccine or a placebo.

In nucleotides, the CDR3 is TGTGCCAGCAGCCGACAGGGGCCCGACCAGCCCCAGCATTTT. Protein sequence: CASSRQGPDQPQHF. This chain links TRBV7-9 with TRBJ1-5, with 8 nucleotides matching TRBD1. Germline lookup yields CDR1 SEHNR and CDR2 FQNEAQ (reference sequence). V shed 5 bases and J 7 bases; nucleotides not matched to a gene: 7. The CDR3 sequence is 14 residues long. Full variable domain (rest looked up from reference TRBV7-9 and TRBJ1-5): DTGVSQNPRHKITKRGQNVTFRCDPISEHNRLYWYRQTLGQGPEFLTYFQNEAQLEKSRLLSDRFSAERPKGSFSTLEIQRTEQGDSAMYLCASSRQGPDQPQHFGDGTRLSIL.